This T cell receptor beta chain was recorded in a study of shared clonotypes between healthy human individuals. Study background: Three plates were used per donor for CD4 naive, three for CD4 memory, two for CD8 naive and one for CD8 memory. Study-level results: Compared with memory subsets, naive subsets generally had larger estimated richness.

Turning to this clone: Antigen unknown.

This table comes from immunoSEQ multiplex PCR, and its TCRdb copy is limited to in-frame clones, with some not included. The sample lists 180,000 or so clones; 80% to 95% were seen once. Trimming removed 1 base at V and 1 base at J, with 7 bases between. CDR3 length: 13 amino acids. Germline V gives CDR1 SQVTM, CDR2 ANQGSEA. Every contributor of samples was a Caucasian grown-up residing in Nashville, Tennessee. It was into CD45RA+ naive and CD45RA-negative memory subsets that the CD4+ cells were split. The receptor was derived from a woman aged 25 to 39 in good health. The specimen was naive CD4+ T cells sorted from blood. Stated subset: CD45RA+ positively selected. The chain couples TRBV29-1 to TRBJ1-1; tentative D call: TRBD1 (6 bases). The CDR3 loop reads CSVEGQANTEAFF. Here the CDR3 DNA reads TGCAGCGTTGAAGGACAGGCGAACACTGAAGCTTTCTTT.